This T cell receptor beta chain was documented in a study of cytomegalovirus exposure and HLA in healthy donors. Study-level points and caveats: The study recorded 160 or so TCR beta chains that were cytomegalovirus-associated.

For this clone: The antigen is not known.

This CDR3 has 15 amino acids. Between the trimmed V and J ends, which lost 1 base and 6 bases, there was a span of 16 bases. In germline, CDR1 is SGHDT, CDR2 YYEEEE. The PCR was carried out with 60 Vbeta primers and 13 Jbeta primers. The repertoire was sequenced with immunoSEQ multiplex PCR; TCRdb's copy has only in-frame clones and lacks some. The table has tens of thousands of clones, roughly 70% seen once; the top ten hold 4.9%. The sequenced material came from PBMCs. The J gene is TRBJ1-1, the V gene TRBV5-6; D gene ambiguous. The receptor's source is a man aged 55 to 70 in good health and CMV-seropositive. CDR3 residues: CASSLLSRGVAEAFF. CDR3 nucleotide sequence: TGTGCCAGCAGCTTGCTGTCACGGGGAGTCGCTGAAGCTTTCTTT.